This TCR beta chain was recovered during a study of Graves' ophthalmopathy and Graves' hyperthyroidism. Germline values: CDR1 ENHRY, CDR2 SYGVKD. The CDR3 extends over 14 amino acids. After removal of 5 bases from V and 4 bases from J, the junction contained 7 bases not matched to a gene. CDR3 regions of TCR beta were amplified from RNA transcripts. First-round RT-PCR used HTBI primers; second-round multiplex PCR followed. Each CDR3 protein gets one entry after TCRdb re-called the multiplex PCR reads with MiXCR. The sample consists of about 740,000 distinct CDR3 sequences, 35% to 50% of them appearing once. Serum thyroxine and TRAb, along with clinical symptoms, thyroid ultrasound and orbital computed tomography, were what diagnosis relied on.

Sequenced sample: peripheral blood. The TCR originated in an adult man with Graves' ophthalmopathy. The rearrangement links TRBV10-3 to TRBJ1-2, with 7 bases lining up with TRBD1. Here the CDR3 DNA reads TGTGCCATCAGTTCGGCAGGGGGGACCTATGGCTACACCTTC. Translation: CAISSAGGTYGYTF.